A selection of T cell receptor beta chains follows, all from one sample in a study of shared clonotypes between healthy human individuals. Libraries were prepared by immunoSEQ multiplex PCR; TCRdb keeps only in-frame clonotypes and omits some of them. This repertoire shows some 2,400,000 clones, approximately 94% found once; its top ten account for roughly 0.13%. Input material: naive CD4+ T cells sorted from blood. The receptor source for this set is a man aged 18 to 30 in good health. Both conserved end residues are part of each CDR3. Fields, in order: J gene, D gene, CDR3 length, V gene, CDR3 DNA, CDR3 protein. The D gene is left open where the match is weak.

j_gene: TRBJ1-2
d_gene: NA
len: 13
v_gene: TRBV10-3
CDR3nt: TGTGCCATCAGTGTGGGGGAGGTGAATGGCTACACCTTC
CDR3aa: CAISVGEVNGYTF

j_gene: TRBJ1-1
d_gene: NA
len: 14
v_gene: TRBV5-5
CDR3nt: TGTGCCAGCAGCTGGAAGGACAGGAACACTGAAGCTTTCTTT
CDR3aa: CASSWKDRNTEAFF

j_gene: TRBJ1-1
d_gene: NA
len: 14
v_gene: TRBV27
CDR3nt: TGTGCCAGCAGTTGGGAAGGGGGGAACACTGAAGCTTTCTTT
CDR3aa: CASSWEGGNTEAFF

j_gene: TRBJ2-7
d_gene: NA
len: 13
v_gene: TRBV21-1
CDR3nt: TGTGCCAACTGGGGGACAGGACCTTACGAGCAGTACTTC
CDR3aa: CANWGTGPYEQYF

j_gene: TRBJ1-2
d_gene: TRBD1
len: 13
v_gene: TRBV6-5
CDR3nt: TGTGCCAGCAGTAGACAGGGCAAACATGGCTACACCTTC
CDR3aa: CASSRQGKHGYTF

j_gene: TRBJ1-1
d_gene: NA
len: 11
v_gene: TRBV5-4
CDR3nt: TGTGCCAGCAGCTCAGACACTGAAGCTTTCTTT
CDR3aa: CASSSDTEAFF

j_gene: TRBJ2-5
d_gene: TRBD1
len: 14
v_gene: TRBV2
CDR3nt: TGTGCCAGCAGTCCGGGACAGTTTACAGAGACCCAGTACTTC
CDR3aa: CASSPGQFTETQYF

j_gene: TRBJ1-1
d_gene: NA
len: 13
v_gene: TRBV29-1
CDR3nt: TGCAGCGTTGTGCGGGGGAGGAACACTGAAGCTTTCTTT
CDR3aa: CSVVRGRNTEAFF

j_gene: TRBJ2-2
d_gene: TRBD2
len: 16
v_gene: TRBV11-2
CDR3nt: TGTGCCAGCACCGTTAGACAGCGGGGAAACTCCGGGGAGCTGTTTTTT
CDR3aa: CASTVRQRGNSGELFF

j_gene: TRBJ2-5
d_gene: TRBD2
len: 16
v_gene: TRBV5-1
CDR3nt: TGCGCCAGCAGCTTAGGTTCTAGCGGGTATCAAGAGACCCAGTACTTC
CDR3aa: CASSLGSSGYQETQYF

j_gene: TRBJ2-1
d_gene: NA
len: 14
v_gene: TRBV11-3
CDR3nt: TGTGCCAGCAGCCACGGGACCTCGTGGGATGAGCAGTTCTTC
CDR3aa: CASSHGTSWDEQFF

j_gene: TRBJ1-1
d_gene: TRBD1
len: 15
v_gene: TRBV28
CDR3nt: TGTGCCAGCAGTCCTGGGGACAGGGTGAACACTGAAGCTTTCTTT
CDR3aa: CASSPGDRVNTEAFF